This T cell receptor beta chain derives from a study of T cells in Graves' hyperthyroidism and ophthalmopathy. V lost 1 base, J lost 3 bases, and 3 bases stayed unmatched. The germline gives CDR1 MGHDK, CDR2 SYGVNS. The CDR3 has 15 amino acids. Amplification targeted TCR beta CDR3 regions from RNA transcripts. The HTBI set primed first-round TCR CDR3 RT-PCR. One entry per CDR3 protein, called by TCRdb with MiXCR from the multiplex PCR reads. The sample contains 500,000 to 600,000 distinct CDR3 sequences, around 42% of which appear only once. The study, taken as a whole, reports: A model using 13 V-J features told ophthalmopathy apart from stable hyperthyroidism.

A few counts support this clonotype. Its antigen remains unknown. V and J are TRBV25-1 and TRBJ2-1, with 7 positions matching TRBD2. The sample comprised peripheral blood or thyroid tissue (not recorded which). The sequence derives from a woman younger than 35 with Graves' hyperthyroidism. CDR3 loop: CASSELASGYNEQFF. CDR3 in DNA: TGTGCCAGCAGTGAATTGGCTAGCGGCTACAATGAGCAGTTCTTC.